Listed here is a single T cell receptor beta chain. Control samples came 1 year after myeloablative marrow transplants with methotrexate plus calcineurin inhibitor. This entry is derived from a study of T cells after posttransplantation cyclophosphamide. Measured with immunoSEQ multiplex PCR; TCRdb has only the in-frame clones, and not every one. The data hold roughly 21,000 clones, with 70% to 90% observed a single time. This CDR3 comprises 13 residues. V gave up 8 bases and J gave up 2 bases, with 12 bases separating them. Germline loops: CDR1 MNHEY, CDR2 SVGAGI. Sequences were derived from PBMCs, sampled 362 days after allogeneic stem cell transplant with calcineurin inhibitor and methotrexate. This receptor was taken from a female patient younger than 45 who received an allogeneic stem cell transplant from an unrelated donor, was CMV-positive, and had acute and chronic GVHD. Some T cells may be the graft donor's. This rearrangement joins TRBV6-5 to TRBJ1-1; D uncertain. The CDR3 region is CASVGGENTEAFF. The CDR3 DNA sequence: TGTGCCAGCGTAGGAGGAGAAAACACTGAAGCTTTCTTT.